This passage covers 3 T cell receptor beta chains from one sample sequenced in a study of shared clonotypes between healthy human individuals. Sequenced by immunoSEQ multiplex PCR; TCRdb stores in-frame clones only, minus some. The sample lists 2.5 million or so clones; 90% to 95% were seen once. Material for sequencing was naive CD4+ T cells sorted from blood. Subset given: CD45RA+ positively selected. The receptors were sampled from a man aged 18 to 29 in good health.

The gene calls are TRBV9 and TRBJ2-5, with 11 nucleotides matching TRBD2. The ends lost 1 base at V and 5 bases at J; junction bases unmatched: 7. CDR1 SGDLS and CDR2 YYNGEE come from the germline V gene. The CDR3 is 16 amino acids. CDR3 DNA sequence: TGTGCCAGCAGCGTAAACCCGGCTAGCGGGGGGGAGACCCAGTACTTC. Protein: CASSVNPASGGETQYF.

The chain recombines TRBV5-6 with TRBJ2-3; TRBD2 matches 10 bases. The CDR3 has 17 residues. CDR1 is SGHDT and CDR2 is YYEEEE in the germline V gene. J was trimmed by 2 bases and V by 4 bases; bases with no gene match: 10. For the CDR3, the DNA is TGTGCCAGCAGCCCCGTGCAAGCGGGAGGGCTCACAGATACGCAGTATTTT. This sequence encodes CASSPVQAGGLTDTQYF.

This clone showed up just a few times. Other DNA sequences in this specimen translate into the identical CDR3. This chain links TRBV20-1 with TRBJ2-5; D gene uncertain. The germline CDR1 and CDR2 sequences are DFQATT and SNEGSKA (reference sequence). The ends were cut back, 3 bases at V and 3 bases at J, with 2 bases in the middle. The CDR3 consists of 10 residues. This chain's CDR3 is CSASKETQYF. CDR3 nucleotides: TGCAGTGCTAGTAAAGAGACCCAGTACTTC.